Listed below are T cell receptor beta chains from one sample, sequenced in a study of OX40 agonist ivuxolimab in advanced cancers. Libraries were prepared by immunoSEQ multiplex PCR; TCRdb keeps only in-frame clonotypes and omits some of them. The sample contains about 20,000 clones, roughly 78% of which appear only once. The material was CD4+ or CD8+ T cells sorted from blood, obtained in a trial of the OX40 agonist ivuxolimab. The receptors here all came from an adult with an advanced solid tumor such as melanoma, head and neck, liver or kidney cancer. The conserved cysteine and the conserved F or W are not part of the CDR3 here. Each record gives: CDR3 protein, J gene, V gene, CDR3 length.

ASSFVLGGRTDTQY TRBJ2-3 TRBV11-2 14
AWSVGPNTEAF TRBJ1-1 TRBV30 11
ASSLDRGSQPQH TRBJ1-5 TRBV7-8 12
SVALVHTYNYGYT TRBJ1-2 TRBV29-1 13
ASGGGGQPQH TRBJ1-5 TRBV7-9 10
ASSAGLGNTEAF TRBJ1-1 TRBV5-1 12
ASSFGTVEAF TRBJ1-1 TRBV11-3 10
ASSPLVRNTEAF TRBJ1-1 TRBV7-8 12
ASSQGGDTQY TRBJ2-3 TRBV7-9 10
ASSPGYNEQF TRBJ2-1 TRBV6-5 10
ASSRADRNYGYT TRBJ1-2 TRBV13 12
ASSPWVESFDEQY TRBJ2-7 TRBV5-1 13
ASSQGSTEAF TRBJ1-1 TRBV5-6 10
ASSSIAGGPSGEQF TRBJ2-1 TRBV11-2 14
ASSQDLDEQY TRBJ2-7 TRBV4-1 10
ASSGGTANGYT TRBJ1-2 TRBV9 11
ASSHHRRGANTEAF TRBJ1-1 TRBV19 14
ASSSLGQGASETQY TRBJ2-5 TRBV7-9 14
ASKRGGNTEAF TRBJ1-1 TRBV25-1 11
ASSPGVSIYEQY TRBJ2-7 TRBV5-6 12
ASSFGQAYEQY TRBJ2-7 TRBV27 11
ASSQGSSTYEQY . TRBV4-1 12
ASRGGLGAF TRBJ1-1 TRBV2 9
AWRGYTGELF TRBJ2-2 TRBV30 10
ASSIVPGSEAF TRBJ1-1 TRBV19 11
AISEGIHEQF TRBJ2-1 TRBV10-3 10
ASSVRYNEQF TRBJ2-1 TRBV25-1 10
ASSNPPGGDTQY TRBJ2-3 TRBV5-6 12
ASSFSTGPREKLF TRBJ1-4 TRBV11-2 13
ASSSLQGANEKLF TRBJ1-4 TRBV7-9 13
ASSLEPATNEKLF TRBJ1-4 TRBV7-9 13
ASSSWTGARETQY TRBJ2-5 TRBV7-9 13
ASSRVINTKETQY TRBJ2-5 TRBV4-3 13
ASSPTAGYGYT TRBJ1-2 TRBV27 11
ATSRDSYEQY TRBJ2-7 TRBV15 10
ASSQVAGAGYEQY TRBJ2-7 TRBV4-3 13
ASSLRDGNQPQH TRBJ1-5 TRBV7-9 12
ASSQAAPQH TRBJ1-5 TRBV28 9